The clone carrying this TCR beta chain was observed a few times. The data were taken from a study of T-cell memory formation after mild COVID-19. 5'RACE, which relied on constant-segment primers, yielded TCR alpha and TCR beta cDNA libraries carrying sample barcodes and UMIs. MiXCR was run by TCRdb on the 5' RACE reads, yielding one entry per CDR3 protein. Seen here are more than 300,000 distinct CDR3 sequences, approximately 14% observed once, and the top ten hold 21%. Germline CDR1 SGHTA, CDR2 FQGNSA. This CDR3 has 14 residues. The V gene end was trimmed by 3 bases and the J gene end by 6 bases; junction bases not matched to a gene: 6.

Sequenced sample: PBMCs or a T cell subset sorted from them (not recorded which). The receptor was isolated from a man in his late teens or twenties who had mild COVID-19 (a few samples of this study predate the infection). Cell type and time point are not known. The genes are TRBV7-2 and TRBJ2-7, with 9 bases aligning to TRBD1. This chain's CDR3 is CASSFHPTGGEQYV. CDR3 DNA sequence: TGTGCCAGCAGCTTCCATCCGACAGGGGGCGAGCAGTACGTC.